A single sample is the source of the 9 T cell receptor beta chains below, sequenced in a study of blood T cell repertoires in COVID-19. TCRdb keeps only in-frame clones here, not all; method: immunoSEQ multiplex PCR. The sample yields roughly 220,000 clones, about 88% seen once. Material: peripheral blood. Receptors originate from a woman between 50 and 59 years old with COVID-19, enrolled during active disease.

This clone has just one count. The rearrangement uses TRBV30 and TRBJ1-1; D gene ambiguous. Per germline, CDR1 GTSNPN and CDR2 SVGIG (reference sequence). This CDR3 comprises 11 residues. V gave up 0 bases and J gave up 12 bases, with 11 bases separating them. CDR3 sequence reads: CAWSVPGGSFF. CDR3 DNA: TGTGCCTGGAGTGTCCCGGGAGGTTCTTTCTTT.

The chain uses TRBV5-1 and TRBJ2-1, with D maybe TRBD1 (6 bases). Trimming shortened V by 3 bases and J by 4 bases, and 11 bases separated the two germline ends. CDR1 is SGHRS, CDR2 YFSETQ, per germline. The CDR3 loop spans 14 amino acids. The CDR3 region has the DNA TGCGCCAGCAGCTCCGACAGGACATACAATGAGCAGTTCTTC. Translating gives CASSSDRTYNEQFF.

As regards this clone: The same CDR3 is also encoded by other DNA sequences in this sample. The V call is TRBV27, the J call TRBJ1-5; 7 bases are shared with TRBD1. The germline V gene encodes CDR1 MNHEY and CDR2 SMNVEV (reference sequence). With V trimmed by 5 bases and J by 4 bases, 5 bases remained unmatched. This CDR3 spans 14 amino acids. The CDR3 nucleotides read TGTGCCAGCAGTCCCCGACAGGGAAATCAGCCCCAGCATTTT. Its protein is CASSPRQGNQPQHF.

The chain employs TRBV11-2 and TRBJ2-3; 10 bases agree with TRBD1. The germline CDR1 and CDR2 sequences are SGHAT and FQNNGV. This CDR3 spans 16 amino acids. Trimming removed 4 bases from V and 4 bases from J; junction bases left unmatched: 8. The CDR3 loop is CASSSSGTGVPDTQYF. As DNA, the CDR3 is TGTGCCAGCAGCTCCTCCGGGACAGGGGTTCCAGATACGCAGTATTTT.

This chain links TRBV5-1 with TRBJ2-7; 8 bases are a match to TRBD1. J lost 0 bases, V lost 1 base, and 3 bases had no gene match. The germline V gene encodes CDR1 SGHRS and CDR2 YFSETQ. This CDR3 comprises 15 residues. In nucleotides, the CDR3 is TGCGCCAGCAGCTTGCGGACAGGGTTCTCCTACGAGCAGTACGTC. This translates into CASSLRTGFSYEQYV.

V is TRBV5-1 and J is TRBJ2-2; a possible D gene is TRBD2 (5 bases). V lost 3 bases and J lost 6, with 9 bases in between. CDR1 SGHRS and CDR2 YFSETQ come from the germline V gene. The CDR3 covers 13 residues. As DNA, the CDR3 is TGCGCCAGCAGCTGGACTGAGCCCGGGGAGCTGTTTTTT. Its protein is CASSWTEPGELFF.

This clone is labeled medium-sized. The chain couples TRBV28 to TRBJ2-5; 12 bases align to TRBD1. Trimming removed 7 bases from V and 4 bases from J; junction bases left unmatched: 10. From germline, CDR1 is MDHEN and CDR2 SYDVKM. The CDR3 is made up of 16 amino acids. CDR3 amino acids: CASTLGGQGAGETQYF. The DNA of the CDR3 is TGTGCCAGCACCCTCGGGGGACAGGGGGCAGGAGAGACCCAGTACTTC.

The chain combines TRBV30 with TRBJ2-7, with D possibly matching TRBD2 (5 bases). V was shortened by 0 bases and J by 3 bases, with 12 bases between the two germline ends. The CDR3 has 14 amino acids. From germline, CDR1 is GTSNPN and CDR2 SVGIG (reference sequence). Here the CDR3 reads CAWSVRGRNYEQYV. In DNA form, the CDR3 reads TGTGCCTGGAGTGTACGGGGTAGAAACTACGAGCAGTACGTC.

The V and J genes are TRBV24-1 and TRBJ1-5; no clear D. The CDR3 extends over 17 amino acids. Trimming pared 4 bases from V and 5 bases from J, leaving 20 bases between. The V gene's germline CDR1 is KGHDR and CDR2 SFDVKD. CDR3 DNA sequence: TGTGCCACCAGTGACACTCCGGGGTCAGGCTCCTATCAGCCCCAGCATTTT. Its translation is CATSDTPGSGSYQPQHF.